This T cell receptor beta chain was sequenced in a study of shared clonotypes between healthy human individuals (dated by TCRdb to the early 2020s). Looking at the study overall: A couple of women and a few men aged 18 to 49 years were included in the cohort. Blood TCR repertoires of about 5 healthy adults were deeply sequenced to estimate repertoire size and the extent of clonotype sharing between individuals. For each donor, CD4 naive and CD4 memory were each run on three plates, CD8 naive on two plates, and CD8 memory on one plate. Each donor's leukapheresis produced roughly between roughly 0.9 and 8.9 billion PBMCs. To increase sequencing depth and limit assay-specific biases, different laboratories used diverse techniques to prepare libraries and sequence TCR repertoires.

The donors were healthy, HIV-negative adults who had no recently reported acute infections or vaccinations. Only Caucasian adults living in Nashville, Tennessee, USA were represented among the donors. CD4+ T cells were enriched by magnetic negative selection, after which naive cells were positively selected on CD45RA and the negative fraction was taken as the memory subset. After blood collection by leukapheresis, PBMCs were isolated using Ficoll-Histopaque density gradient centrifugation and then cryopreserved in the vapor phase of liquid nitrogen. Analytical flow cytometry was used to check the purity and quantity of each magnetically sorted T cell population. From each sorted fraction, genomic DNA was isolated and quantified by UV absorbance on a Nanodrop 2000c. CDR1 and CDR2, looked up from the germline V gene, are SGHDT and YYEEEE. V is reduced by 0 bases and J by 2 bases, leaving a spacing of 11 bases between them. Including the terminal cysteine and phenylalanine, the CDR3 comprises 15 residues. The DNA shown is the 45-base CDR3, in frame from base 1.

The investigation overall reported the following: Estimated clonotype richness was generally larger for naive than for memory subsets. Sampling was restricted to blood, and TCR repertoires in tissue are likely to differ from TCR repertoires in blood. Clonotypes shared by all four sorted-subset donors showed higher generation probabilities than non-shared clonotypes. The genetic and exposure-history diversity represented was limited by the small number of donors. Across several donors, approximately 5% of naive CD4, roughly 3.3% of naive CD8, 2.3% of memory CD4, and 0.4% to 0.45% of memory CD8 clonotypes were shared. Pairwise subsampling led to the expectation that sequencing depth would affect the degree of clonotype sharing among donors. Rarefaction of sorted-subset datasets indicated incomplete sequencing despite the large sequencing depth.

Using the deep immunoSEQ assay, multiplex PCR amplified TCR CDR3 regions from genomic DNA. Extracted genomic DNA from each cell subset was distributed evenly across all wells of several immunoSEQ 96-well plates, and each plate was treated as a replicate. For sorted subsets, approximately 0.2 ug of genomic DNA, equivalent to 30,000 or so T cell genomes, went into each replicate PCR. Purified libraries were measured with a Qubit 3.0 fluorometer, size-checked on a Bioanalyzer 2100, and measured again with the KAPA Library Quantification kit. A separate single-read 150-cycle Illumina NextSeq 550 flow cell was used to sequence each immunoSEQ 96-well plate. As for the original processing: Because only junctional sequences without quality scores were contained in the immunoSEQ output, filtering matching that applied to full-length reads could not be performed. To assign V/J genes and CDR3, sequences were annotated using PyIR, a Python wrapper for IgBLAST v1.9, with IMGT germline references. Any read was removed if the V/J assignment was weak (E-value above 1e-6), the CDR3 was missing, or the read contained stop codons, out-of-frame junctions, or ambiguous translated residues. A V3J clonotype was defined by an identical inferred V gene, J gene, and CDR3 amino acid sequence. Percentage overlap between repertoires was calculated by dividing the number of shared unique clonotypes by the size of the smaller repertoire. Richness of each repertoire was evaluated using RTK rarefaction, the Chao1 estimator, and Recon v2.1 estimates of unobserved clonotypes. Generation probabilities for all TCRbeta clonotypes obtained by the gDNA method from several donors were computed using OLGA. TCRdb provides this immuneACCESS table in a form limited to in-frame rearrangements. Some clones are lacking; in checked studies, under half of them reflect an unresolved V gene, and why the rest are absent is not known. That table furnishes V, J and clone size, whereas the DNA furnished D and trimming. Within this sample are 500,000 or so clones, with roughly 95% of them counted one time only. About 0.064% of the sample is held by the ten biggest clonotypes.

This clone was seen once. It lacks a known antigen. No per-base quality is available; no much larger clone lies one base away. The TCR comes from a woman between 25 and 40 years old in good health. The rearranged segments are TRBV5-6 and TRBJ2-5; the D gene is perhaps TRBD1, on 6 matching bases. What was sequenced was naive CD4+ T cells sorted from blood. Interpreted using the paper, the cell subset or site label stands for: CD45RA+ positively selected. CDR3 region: CASSLGIGGQETQYF. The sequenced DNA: TGTGCCAGCAGCTTGGGCATAGGGGGTCAAGAGACCCAGTACTTC. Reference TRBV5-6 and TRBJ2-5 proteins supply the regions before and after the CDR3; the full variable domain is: DAGVTQSPTHLIKTRGQQVTLRCSPKSGHDTVSWYQQALGQGPQFIFQYYEEEERQRGNFPDRFSGHQFPNYSSELNVNALLLGDSALYLCASSLGIGGQETQYFGPGTRLLVL.